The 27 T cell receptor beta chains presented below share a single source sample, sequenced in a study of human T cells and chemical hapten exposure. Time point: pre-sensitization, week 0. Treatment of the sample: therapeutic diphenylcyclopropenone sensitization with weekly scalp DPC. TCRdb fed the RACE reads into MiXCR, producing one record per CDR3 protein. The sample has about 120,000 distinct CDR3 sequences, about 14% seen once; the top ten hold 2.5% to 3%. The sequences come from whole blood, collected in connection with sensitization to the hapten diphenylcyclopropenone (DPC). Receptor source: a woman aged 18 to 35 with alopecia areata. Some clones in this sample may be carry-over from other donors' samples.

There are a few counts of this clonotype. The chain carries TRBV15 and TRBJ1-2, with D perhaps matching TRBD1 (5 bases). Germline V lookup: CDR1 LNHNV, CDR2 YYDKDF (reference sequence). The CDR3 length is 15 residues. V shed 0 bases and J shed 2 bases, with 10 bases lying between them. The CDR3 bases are TGTGCCACCAGCAGAGATCCTGGGGGGAACTATGGCTACACCTTC. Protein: CATSRDPGGNYGYTF.

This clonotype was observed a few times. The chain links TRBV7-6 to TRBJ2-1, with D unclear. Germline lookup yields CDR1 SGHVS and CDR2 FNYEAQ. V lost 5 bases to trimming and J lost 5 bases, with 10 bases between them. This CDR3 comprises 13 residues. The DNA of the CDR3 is TGTGCCAGCAGCCCTCTGGGGAACAATGAGCAGTTCTTC. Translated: CASSPLGNNEQFF.

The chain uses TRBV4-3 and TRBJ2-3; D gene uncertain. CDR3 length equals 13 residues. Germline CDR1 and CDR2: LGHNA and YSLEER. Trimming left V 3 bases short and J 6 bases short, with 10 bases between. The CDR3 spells CASSQRSRDTQYF. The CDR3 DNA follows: TGCGCCAGCAGCCAGAGATCACGGGATACGCAGTATTTT.

The DNA for the CDR3 is TGTGCCAGCAGCCCTCAAATAGCGAGACCGCAGAACACTGAAGCTTTCTTT. This codes for CASSPQIARPQNTEAFF. This chain links TRBV3-1 with TRBJ1-1; D remains ambiguous. The CDR3 runs 17 residues. Germline loops: CDR1 LGHDT, CDR2 YNNKEL (reference sequence). Trimming stripped 4 bases from V and 1 base from J, with 19 bases between.

The CDR3 spells CASSDRSGTGITYEQYF. The CDR3 DNA follows: TGTGCCAGCAGTGACCGGTCCGGGACAGGGATTACCTACGAGCAGTACTTC. The V gene is TRBV25-1, the J gene TRBJ2-7, with 9 bases fitting TRBD1. The CDR3 totals 17 residues. The germline V gene has CDR1 MGHDK and CDR2 SYGVNS. V lost 3 bases and J lost 2; bases outside the gene matches: 11.

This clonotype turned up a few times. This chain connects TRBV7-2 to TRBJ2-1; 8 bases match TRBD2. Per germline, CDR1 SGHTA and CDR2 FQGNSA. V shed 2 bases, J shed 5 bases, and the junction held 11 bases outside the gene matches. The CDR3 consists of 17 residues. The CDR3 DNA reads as TGTGCCAGCAGCTTATTTTTTTCGGGGACTAGACACAATGAGCAGTTCTTC. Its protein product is CASSLFFSGTRHNEQFF.

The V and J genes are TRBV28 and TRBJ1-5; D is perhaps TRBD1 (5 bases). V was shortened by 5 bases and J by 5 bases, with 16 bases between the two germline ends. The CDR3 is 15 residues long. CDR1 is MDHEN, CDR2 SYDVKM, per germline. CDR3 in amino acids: CASSEVRAGDQPQHF. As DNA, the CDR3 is TGTGCCAGCAGTGAAGTCAGGGCTGGGGATCAGCCCCAGCATTTT.

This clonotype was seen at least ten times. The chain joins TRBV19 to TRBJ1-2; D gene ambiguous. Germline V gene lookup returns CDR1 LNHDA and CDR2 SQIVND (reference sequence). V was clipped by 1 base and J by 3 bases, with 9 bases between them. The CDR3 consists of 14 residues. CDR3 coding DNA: TGTGCCAGTAGTATAGGTGGCCTGGACTATGGCTACACCTTC. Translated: CASSIGGLDYGYTF.

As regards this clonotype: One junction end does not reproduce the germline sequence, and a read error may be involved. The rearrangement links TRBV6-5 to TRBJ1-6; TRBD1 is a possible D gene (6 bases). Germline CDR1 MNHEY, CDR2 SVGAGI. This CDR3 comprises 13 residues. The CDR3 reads CASRAGVDSPLPF. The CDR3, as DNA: TGTGCCAGCAGGGCAGGGGTTGATTCACCCCTCCCCTTT.

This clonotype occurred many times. The CDR3 DNA reads TGTGCCAGCAGCTTAGTCGGCGGGGCAGTAACCTACGAGCAGTACTTC. Its protein is CASSLVGGAVTYEQYF. The rearrangement links TRBV7-9 to TRBJ2-7, with a weak D call TRBD2 (6 bases). Trimming left V 1 base short and J 2 bases short, with 15 bases between. The germline CDR1 and CDR2 sequences are SEHNR and FQNEAQ (reference sequence). This CDR3 is built from 16 residues.

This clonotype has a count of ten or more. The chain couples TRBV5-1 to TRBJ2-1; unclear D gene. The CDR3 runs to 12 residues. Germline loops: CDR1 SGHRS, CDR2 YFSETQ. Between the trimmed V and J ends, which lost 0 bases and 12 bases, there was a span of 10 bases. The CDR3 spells CASSLGQRAQFF. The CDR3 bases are TGCGCCAGCAGCTTGGGACAACGGGCGCAGTTCTTC.

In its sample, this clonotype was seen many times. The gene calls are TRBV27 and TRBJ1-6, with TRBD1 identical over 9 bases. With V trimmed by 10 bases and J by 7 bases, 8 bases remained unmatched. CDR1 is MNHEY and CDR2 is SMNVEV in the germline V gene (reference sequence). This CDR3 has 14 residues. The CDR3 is CATTGGTGNSPLHF. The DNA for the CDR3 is TGTGCCACAACAGGGGGGACAGGGAATTCACCCCTCCACTTT.

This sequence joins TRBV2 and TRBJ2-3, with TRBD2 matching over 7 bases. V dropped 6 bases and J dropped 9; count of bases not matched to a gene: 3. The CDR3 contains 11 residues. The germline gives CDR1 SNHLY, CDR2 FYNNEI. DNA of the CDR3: TGTGCCAGCAGCGGGGGGATCACGCAGTATTTT. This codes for CASSGGITQYF.

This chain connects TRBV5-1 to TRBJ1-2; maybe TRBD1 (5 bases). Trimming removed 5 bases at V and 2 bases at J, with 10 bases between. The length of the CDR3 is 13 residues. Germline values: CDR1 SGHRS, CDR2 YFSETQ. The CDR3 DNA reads TGCGCCAGCAGAAGGGACGACAACTATGGCTACACCTTC. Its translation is CASRRDDNYGYTF.

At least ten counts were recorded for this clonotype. The CDR3 here is CSVARQLTGELFF. The CDR3 nucleotides are TGCAGCGTTGCTCGACAGCTCACCGGGGAGCTGTTTTTT. The chain employs TRBV29-1 and TRBJ2-2; D might be TRBD1 (5 bases). This CDR3 is 13 amino acids long. Germline CDR1 reads SQVTM; CDR2 reads ANQGSEA. V was pared by 4 bases and J by 4 bases, with 10 bases between.

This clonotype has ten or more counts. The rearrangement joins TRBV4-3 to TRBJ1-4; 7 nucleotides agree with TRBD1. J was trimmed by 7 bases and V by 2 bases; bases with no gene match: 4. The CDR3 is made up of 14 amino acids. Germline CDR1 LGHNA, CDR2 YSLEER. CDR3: CASSQWTGSEKLFF. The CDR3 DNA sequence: TGCGCCAGCAGCCAATGGACAGGCAGTGAAAAACTGTTTTTT.

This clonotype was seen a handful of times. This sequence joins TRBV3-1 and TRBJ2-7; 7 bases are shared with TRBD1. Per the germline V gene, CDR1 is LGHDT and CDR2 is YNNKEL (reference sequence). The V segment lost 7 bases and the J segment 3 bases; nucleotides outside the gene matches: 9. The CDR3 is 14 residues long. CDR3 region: CASTLGPGGYEQYF. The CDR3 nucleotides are TGTGCCAGCACCCTCGGCCCAGGGGGCTACGAGCAGTACTTC.

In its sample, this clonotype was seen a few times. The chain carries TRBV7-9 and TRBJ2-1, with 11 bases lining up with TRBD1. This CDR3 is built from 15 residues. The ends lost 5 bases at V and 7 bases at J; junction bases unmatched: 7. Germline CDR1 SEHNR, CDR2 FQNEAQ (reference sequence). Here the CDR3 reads CASSPPGQGGNEQFF. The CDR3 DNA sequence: TGTGCCAGCAGCCCGCCGGGACAGGGGGGGAATGAGCAGTTCTTC. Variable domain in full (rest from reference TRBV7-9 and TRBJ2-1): DTGVSQNPRHKITKRGQNVTFRCDPISEHNRLYWYRQTLGQGPEFLTYFQNEAQLEKSRLLSDRFSAERPKGSFSTLEIQRTEQGDSAMYLCASSPPGQGGNEQFFGPGTRLTVL.

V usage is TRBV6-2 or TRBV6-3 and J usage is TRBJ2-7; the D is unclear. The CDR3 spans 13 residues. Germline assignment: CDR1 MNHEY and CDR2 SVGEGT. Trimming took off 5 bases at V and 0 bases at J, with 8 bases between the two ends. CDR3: CASSRYVSYEQYF. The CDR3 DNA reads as TGTGCCAGCAGTCGCTACGTCTCCTACGAGCAGTACTTC.

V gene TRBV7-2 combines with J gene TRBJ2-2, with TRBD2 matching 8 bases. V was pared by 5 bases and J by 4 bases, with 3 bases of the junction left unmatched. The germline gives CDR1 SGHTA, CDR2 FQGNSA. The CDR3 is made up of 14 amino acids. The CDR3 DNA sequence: TGTGCCAGCAGCGGGACTAGGGGCACCGGGGAGCTGTTTTTT. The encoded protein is CASSGTRGTGELFF.

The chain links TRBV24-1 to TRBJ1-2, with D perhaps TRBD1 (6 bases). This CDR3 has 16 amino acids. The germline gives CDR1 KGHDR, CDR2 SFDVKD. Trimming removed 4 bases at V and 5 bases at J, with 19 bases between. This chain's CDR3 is CATSDSATGYLYGYTF. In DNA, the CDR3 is TGTGCCACCAGTGACTCCGCGACAGGATACCTATATGGCTACACCTTC.

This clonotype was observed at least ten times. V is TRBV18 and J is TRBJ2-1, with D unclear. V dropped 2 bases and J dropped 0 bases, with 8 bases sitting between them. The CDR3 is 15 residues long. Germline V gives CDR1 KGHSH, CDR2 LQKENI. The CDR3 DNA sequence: TGTGCCAGCTCACCAATGATAGACTCCTACAATGAGCAGTTCTTC. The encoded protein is CASSPMIDSYNEQFF.

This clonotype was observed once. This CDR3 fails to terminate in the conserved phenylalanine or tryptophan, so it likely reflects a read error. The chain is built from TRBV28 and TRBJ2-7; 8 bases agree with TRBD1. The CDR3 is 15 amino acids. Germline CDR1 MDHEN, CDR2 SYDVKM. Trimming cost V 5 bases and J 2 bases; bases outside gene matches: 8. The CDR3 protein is CASSPRGTGAYEQYS. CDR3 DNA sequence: TGTGCCAGCAGTCCTCGAGGGACAGGCGCCTACGAGCAGTACTCC.

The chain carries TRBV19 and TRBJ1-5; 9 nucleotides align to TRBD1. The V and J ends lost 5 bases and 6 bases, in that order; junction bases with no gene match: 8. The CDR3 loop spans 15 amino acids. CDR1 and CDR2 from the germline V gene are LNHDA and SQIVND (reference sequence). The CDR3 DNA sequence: TGTGCCAGTAGTCCAAGGACAGGGGAGCGTCAGCCCCAGCATTTT. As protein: CASSPRTGERQPQHF.

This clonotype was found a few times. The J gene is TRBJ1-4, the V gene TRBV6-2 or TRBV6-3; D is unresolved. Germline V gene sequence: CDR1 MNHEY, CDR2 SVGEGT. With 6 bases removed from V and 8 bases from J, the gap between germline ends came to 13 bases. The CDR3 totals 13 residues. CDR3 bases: TGTGCCAGCAGGAGGGAGGTGCGAGAAAAACTGTTTTTT. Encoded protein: CASRREVREKLFF.

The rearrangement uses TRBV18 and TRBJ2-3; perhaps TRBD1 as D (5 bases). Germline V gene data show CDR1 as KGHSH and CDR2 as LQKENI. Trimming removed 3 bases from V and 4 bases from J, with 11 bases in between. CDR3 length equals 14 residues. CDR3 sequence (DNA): TGTGCCAGCTCACCGCAGGGTATGGCAGATACGCAGTATTTT. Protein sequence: CASSPQGMADTQYF.

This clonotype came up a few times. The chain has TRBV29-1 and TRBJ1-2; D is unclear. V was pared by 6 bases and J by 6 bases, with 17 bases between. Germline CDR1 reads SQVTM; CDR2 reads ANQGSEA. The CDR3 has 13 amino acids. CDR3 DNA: TGCAGCGTACCCAGGACGTCTCCGAATGGCTACACCTTC. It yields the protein CSVPRTSPNGYTF. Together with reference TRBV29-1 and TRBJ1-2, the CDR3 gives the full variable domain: SAVISQKPSRDICQRGTSLTIQCQVDSQVTMMFWYRQQPGQSLTLIATANQGSEATYESGFVIDKFPISRPNLTFSTLTVSNMSPEDSSIYLCSVPRTSPNGYTFGSGTRLTVV.